Shown below are 29 T cell receptor beta chains from a single sample sequenced in a study of monozygotic twins with inflammatory bowel disease. No DNA is given; TCRdb re-called the 5' RACE reads and lists each CDR3 protein once. Its clone listing holds some 99,000 distinct CDR3 sequences. The sequenced sample consisted of blood. These receptors originate from a human donor with ulcerative colitis or Crohn's disease, or a healthy co-twin of an affected twin (not recorded which).

This sequence joins TRBV29-1 and TRBJ2-7. This CDR3 is built from 11 residues. Germline V gene sequence: CDR1 SQVTM, CDR2 ANQGSEA. This chain's CDR3 is CSVEISYEQYF.

J is TRBJ1-2 and V is TRBV7-9. This CDR3 has 12 amino acids. The germline V gene encodes CDR1 SEHNR and CDR2 FQNEAQ (reference sequence). CDR3 sequence reads: CASGHQEGGYTF. Full variable domain (remainder filled in from reference TRBV7-9 and TRBJ1-2): DTGVSQNPRHKITKRGQNVTFRCDPISEHNRLYWYRQTLGQGPEFLTYFQNEAQLEKSRLLSDRFSAERPKGSFSTLEIQRTEQGDSAMYLCASGHQEGGYTFGSGTRLTVV.

V usage is TRBV25-1 and J usage is TRBJ2-4; TCRdb proposes TRBD1, but this gene call is untestable without DNA. Germline assignment: CDR1 MGHDK and CDR2 SYGVNS. CDR3 length: 22 residues. The CDR3 sequence: CASSEVKGQGAPKPLAKNIQYF.

The V and J genes are TRBV11-2 and TRBJ2-2. This CDR3 has 18 amino acids. The V gene's germline CDR1 is SGHAT and CDR2 FQNNGV. The CDR3 loop reads CASSSRIGSPPNTGELFF.

The chain uses TRBV27 and TRBJ2-7; TCRdb selects TRBD2, and the lack of DNA leaves this call unchecked. This CDR3 is 16 amino acids long. The germline CDR1 and CDR2 sequences are MNHEY and SMNVEV (reference sequence). The CDR3 here is CASSSQPGLPSIEQYF.

CDR3 sequence: CASSSDRINSPLHF. The chain joins TRBV5-1 to TRBJ1-6. CDR1 is SGHRS and CDR2 is YFSETQ in the germline V gene. This CDR3 contains 14 residues. The complete variable domain, with remaining parts taken from reference TRBV5-1 and TRBJ1-6, reads KAGVTQTPRYLIKTRGQQVTLSCSPISGHRSVSWYQQTPGQGLQFLFEYFSETQRNKGNFPGRFSGRQFSNSRSEMNVSTLELGDSALYLCASSSDRINSPLHFGNGTRLTVT.

J is TRBJ1-4 and V is TRBV5-1. The CDR3 length is 13 residues. Germline CDR1 reads SGHRS; CDR2 reads YFSETQ. The CDR3 sequence is CASSPQGYEKLFF.

J is TRBJ2-7 and V is TRBV6-1; TCRdb picks TRBD1, but there is no DNA to check that call. Germline CDR1 MNHNS, CDR2 SASEGT. The CDR3 has 16 residues. This chain's CDR3 is CASSPPGRQTAYEQYF.

The chain is built from TRBV7-2 and TRBJ2-2; TCRdb selects TRBD2, and the lack of DNA leaves this call unchecked. CDR3 length equals 17 residues. From germline, CDR1 is SGHTA and CDR2 FQGNSA. The CDR3 here is CASSLVPPGLAPGELFF.

This chain uses TRBV6-2 or TRBV6-3 with TRBJ2-7; the TCRdb call, TRBD1, lacks DNA for checking. The length of the CDR3 is 17 residues. Per germline, CDR1 MNHEY and CDR2 SVGEGT. The CDR3 region is CASSSWGLAGVSYEQYF.

The V and J genes are TRBV3-1 and TRBJ1-4; absent DNA, TCRdb's TRBD1 call cannot be checked. The CDR3 is 19 residues long. Germline assignment: CDR1 LGHDT and CDR2 YNNKEL (reference sequence). This CDR3 reads CASSQDLEGQGITNEKLFF.

The chain links TRBV12-3 or TRBV12-4 to TRBJ2-4; the D call of TRBD1 rests on TCRdb alone, since no DNA is present to check it. The CDR3 has 17 amino acids. The CDR3 sequence is CASSFPGEGVAKNIQYF.

This chain links TRBV5-5 with TRBJ2-3; TCRdb's D call, TRBD2, is unchecked because there is no DNA. The CDR3 sequence is 18 residues long. Germline V lookup: CDR1 SGHKS, CDR2 YYEKEE (reference sequence). This chain's CDR3 is CASSLVGTSGSSTDTQYF.

This chain connects TRBV5-1 to TRBJ2-7; TCRdb outputs TRBD2, but without DNA this stays unchecked. This CDR3 is built from 12 residues. CDR1 and CDR2 from the germline V gene are SGHRS and YFSETQ. The CDR3 sequence: CASAREGHEQYF.

The chain recombines TRBV7-9 with TRBJ2-1; as DNA is missing, the TRBD1 call by TCRdb cannot be tested. The CDR3 length is 12 residues. The V gene's germline CDR1 is SEHNR and CDR2 FQNEAQ (reference sequence). CDR3 loop: CASSPVGDEQFF.

Judged by frequency, this clonotype is medium-sized. This chain connects TRBV21-1 to TRBJ2-7; absent DNA, TCRdb's TRBD2 call cannot be checked. TRBV21-1 is a known pseudogene. This CDR3 region has 18 residues. This CDR3 is CASSIEVVLPMRHTEQYF.

The chain is built from TRBV12-3 or TRBV12-4 and TRBJ2-1; TCRdb indicates TRBD2, and absent DNA this call remains unverified. CDR3 length: 15 residues. The CDR3 is CASRGLAGAHNEQFF.

The chain recombines TRBV20-1 with TRBJ1-6; no DNA is available, so the TRBD1 call from TCRdb remains unchecked. CDR1 and CDR2 from the germline V gene are DFQATT and SNEGSKA (reference sequence). This CDR3 spans 13 amino acids. CDR3 residues: CTTTPTGNSPLHF.

The J gene is TRBJ2-5, the V gene TRBV20-1; the TCRdb D gene call, TRBD2, has no DNA to confirm it. The CDR3 is 12 residues long. Germline loops: CDR1 DFQATT, CDR2 SNEGSKA (reference sequence). The CDR3 protein is CSASTSVETQYF.

The chain joins TRBV11-3 to TRBJ2-3; TCRdb's D gene call, TRBD2, goes unchecked for lack of DNA. The germline gives CDR1 SGHNT, CDR2 YENEEA. CDR3 length equals 14 residues. The CDR3 protein is CASSSGGNGDTQYF. The full variable domain, completed using reference TRBV11-3 and TRBJ2-3, is EAGVVQSPRYKIIEKKQPVAFWCNPISGHNTLYWYLQNLGQGPELLIRYENEEAVDDSQLPKDRFSAERLKGVDSTLKIQPAELGDSAVYLCASSSGGNGDTQYFGPGTRLTVL.

The chain uses TRBV28 and TRBJ1-6; TCRdb picks TRBD1, but there is no DNA to check that call. The CDR3 is made up of 18 amino acids. Germline CDR1 and CDR2: MDHEN and SYDVKM. This CDR3 is CASSPPRDGSSYNSPLHF.

V is TRBV20-1 and J is TRBJ1-1; TCRdb indicates TRBD1, and absent DNA this call remains unverified. The CDR3 is made up of 14 amino acids. Germline V gene sequence: CDR1 DFQATT, CDR2 SNEGSKA (reference sequence). CDR3 protein: CSARDPGTGEFAFF.

The chain carries TRBV3-1 and TRBJ2-7. The CDR3 is made up of 14 amino acids. The V gene's germline CDR1 is LGHDT and CDR2 YNNKEL (reference sequence). The CDR3 region is CASSQGEYTYEQYF.

V is TRBV7-8 and J is TRBJ1-2. Per germline, CDR1 SGHVS and CDR2 FQNEAQ. The CDR3 runs to 15 residues. CDR3 amino acids: CASSARENHNYGYTF.

This CDR3 is CASSLGAGRRGNQPQHF. V usage is TRBV7-9 and J usage is TRBJ1-5. The CDR3 is 17 residues long. From germline, CDR1 is SEHNR and CDR2 FQNEAQ (reference sequence).

The chain joins TRBV20-1 to TRBJ2-7; TCRdb indicates TRBD1, and absent DNA this call remains unverified. The germline gives CDR1 DFQATT, CDR2 SNEGSKA (reference sequence). The length of the CDR3 is 12 residues. The CDR3 protein is CSARYQGYEQYF.

The chain joins TRBV20-1 to TRBJ2-5; TCRdb calls TRBD2, which cannot be checked without DNA. The CDR3 spans 17 residues. The germline gives CDR1 DFQATT, CDR2 SNEGSKA (reference sequence). CDR3 in amino acids: CSAPTPILLAGGETQYF.

This chain uses TRBV27 with TRBJ2-1; TCRdb's D gene call, TRBD1, goes unchecked for lack of DNA. The CDR3 is 15 residues long. Germline V gene sequence: CDR1 MNHEY, CDR2 SMNVEV (reference sequence). The CDR3 here is CASSSGTVAWNEQFF.

The V call is TRBV7-2, the J call TRBJ2-4; TCRdb returns TRBD1, unconfirmable since there is no DNA. The germline V gene encodes CDR1 SGHTA and CDR2 FQGNSA. The CDR3 extends over 15 amino acids. CDR3 residues: CASSSRAPPPSIQYF.